These 25 T cell receptor beta chains share one sample of origin, sequenced in a study of blood T cell repertoires in COVID-19. This table comes from immunoSEQ multiplex PCR, and its TCRdb copy is limited to in-frame clones, with some not included. Of around 100,000 clones listed, around 86% are singletons. The sequenced material came from peripheral blood. These TCRs come from a man aged 35 to 55 with acute or convalescent COVID-19.

This clone showed up just a few times. The V gene is TRBV6-1, the J gene TRBJ1-3; D gene uncertain. This CDR3 is built from 17 residues. Between the trimmed V and J ends, which lost 2 bases and 0 bases, there was a span of 14 bases. CDR1 is MNHNS and CDR2 is SASEGT in the germline V gene. CDR3 in amino acids: CASSEMSRPNSGNTIYF. The CDR3 nucleotides are TGTGCCAGCAGTGAAATGTCGAGGCCTAACTCTGGAAACACCATATATTTT.

A single count supports this clone. The rearrangement joins TRBV5-1 to TRBJ1-1; D is possibly TRBD1 (5 bases). There are 14 residues in the CDR3. Trimming left V 1 base short and J 5 bases short, with 12 bases between. The germline CDR1 and CDR2 sequences are SGHRS and YFSETQ. CDR3 coding DNA: TGCGCCAGCAGCTTGTTGGGGGGACCGACTGAAGCTTTCTTT. It specifies CASSLLGGPTEAFF.

This clone appeared once. The rearrangement joins TRBV27 to TRBJ2-3; perhaps TRBD1 as D (6 bases). CDR1 and CDR2 from the germline V gene are MNHEY and SMNVEV (reference sequence). Trimming removed 6 bases at V and 4 bases at J, with 8 bases between. This CDR3 contains 12 residues. The CDR3 loop reads CASRQGSDTQYF. The CDR3, as DNA: TGTGCCAGCAGACAGGGTTCAGATACGCAGTATTTT.

The chain combines TRBV7-8 with TRBJ2-2; no clear D. Germline V gene data show CDR1 as SGHVS and CDR2 as FQNEAQ. The CDR3 covers 14 residues. V was shortened by 1 base and J by 2 bases, with 5 bases between the two germline ends. CDR3 in DNA: TGTGCCAGCAGCTTAGAAGCAAACACCGGGGAGCTGTTTTTT. The encoded protein is CASSLEANTGELFF. Combining the CDR3 with reference TRBV7-8 and TRBJ2-2 gives the whole variable domain GAGVSQSPRYKVAKRGQDVALRCDPISGHVSLFWYQQALGQGPEFLTYFQNEAQLDKSGLPSDRFFAERPEGSVSTLKIQRTQQEDSAVYLCASSLEANTGELFFGEGSRLTVL.

This clone was seen a single time. Other nucleotide sequences in the sample specify the same CDR3. The chain combines TRBV18 with TRBJ2-1, with 14 bases lining up with TRBD2. Germline CDR1 is KGHSH and CDR2 is LQKENI. This CDR3 has 16 amino acids. V trimming: 1 base; J trimming: 4 bases; junction bases outside the gene matches: 0. This CDR3 reads CASSPRTSGGYNEQFF. CDR3 DNA: TGTGCCAGCTCACCACGGACTAGCGGGGGGTACAATGAGCAGTTCTTC. Full variable domain (missing parts from reference TRBV18 and TRBJ2-1): NAGVMQNPRHLVRRRGQEARLRCSPMKGHSHVYWYRQLPEEGLKFMVYLQKENIIDESGMPKERFSAEFPKEGPSILRIQQVVRGDSAAYFCASSPRTSGGYNEQFFGPGTRLTVL.

V gene TRBV5-6 combines with J gene TRBJ1-5; possible D gene TRBD1, 6 bases. Germline V gene lookup returns CDR1 SGHDT and CDR2 YYEEEE. The CDR3 spans 13 residues. Trimming left V 0 bases short and J 7 bases short, with 8 bases between. The CDR3 nucleotides read TGTGCCAGCAGCTTGGACAGGGACCAGCCCCAGCATTTT. Amino acid sequence: CASSLDRDQPQHF.

The rearrangement links TRBV7-2 to TRBJ1-4; perhaps TRBD1 as D (5 bases). The CDR3 spans 13 residues. The ends were cut back, 4 bases at V and 8 bases at J, with 11 bases in the middle. The germline V gene has CDR1 SGHTA and CDR2 FQGNSA. The CDR3 coding sequence is TGTGCCAGCAGCTCCAGGGTCGGCGAAAAACTGTTTTTT. Residues: CASSSRVGEKLFF.

This clone was found once. It is likely a read error, because the conserved phenylalanine at the end of the CDR3 is missing. The limits of the CDR3 on the DNA are not certain, so only TCRdb's listed CDR3 is given. The chain uses TRBV3-1 (or the pseudogene TRBV3-2) and TRBJ2-4; the DNA was not compared with TRBD2, the D call given in the table. The CDR3 is 8 amino acids in total, end residues counted. The germline CDR1 and CDR2 sequences are LGHDT and YNNKEL (reference sequence). The CDR3 loop is CASSQGGT.

The rearrangement joins TRBV18 to TRBJ2-7, with a weak D call TRBD2 (6 bases). This CDR3 spans 16 amino acids. Trimming removed 3 bases at V and 1 base at J, with 16 bases between. Germline lookup yields CDR1 KGHSH and CDR2 LQKENI. CDR3 loop: CASSPSGSGRSYEQYF. CDR3 DNA: TGTGCCAGCTCACCGTCGGGCAGCGGGCGTTCCTACGAGCAGTACTTC.

Points on this clone: The sample contains more than one DNA sequence encoding this CDR3. This sequence joins TRBV12-3 or TRBV12-4 and TRBJ2-7; a weak D match, TRBD1 (6 bases). The length of the CDR3 is 12 residues. V was clipped by 1 base and J by 5 bases, with 6 bases between them. CDR3 sequence (DNA): TGTGCCAGCAGTTTAGAGGGGGACGAGCAGTACTTC. It encodes CASSLEGDEQYF.

This clone was detected once. The V gene is TRBV6-5, the J gene TRBJ1-2; 8 bases are a match to TRBD1. Germline assignment: CDR1 MNHEY and CDR2 SVGAGI. V gave up 7 bases and J gave up 6 bases; unmatched junction bases: 4. The CDR3 runs 12 residues. CDR3 DNA: TGTGCCAGCAATGGACAGGGCAATGGCTACACCTTC. Its translation: CASNGQGNGYTF.

The V gene is TRBV3-1 (or the pseudogene TRBV3-2), the J gene TRBJ1-2; 7 positions match TRBD1. V shed 4 bases, J shed 0 bases, and the junction held 8 bases outside the gene matches. The CDR3 totals 16 residues. Germline V lookup: CDR1 LGHDT, CDR2 YNNKEL (reference sequence). Here the CDR3 reads CASSPETGRANYGYTF. The CDR3 DNA is TGTGCCAGCAGCCCAGAGACAGGGAGAGCTAACTATGGCTACACCTTC.

This chain links TRBV6-2 or TRBV6-3 with TRBJ2-7; D gene ambiguous. Trimming shortened V by 6 bases and J by 0 bases, and 6 bases separated the two germline ends. CDR1 and CDR2 (germline): MNHEY, SVGEGT. CDR3 length: 12 amino acids. CDR3 in DNA: TGTGCCAGCAGCTCCCACTCCTACGAGCAGTACTTC. Encoded protein: CASSSHSYEQYF.

V is TRBV18 and J is TRBJ2-7; D is uncertain. The length of the CDR3 is 13 residues. The V gene's germline CDR1 is KGHSH and CDR2 LQKENI. V lost 6 bases and J lost 3, with 12 bases in between. The CDR3 sequence: CASSNQRGYEQYF. The CDR3 coding sequence is TGTGCCAGCTCTAACCAACGAGGCTACGAGCAGTACTTC.

This clone was counted a single time. The chain couples TRBV5-1 to TRBJ2-3; perhaps TRBD2 as D (5 bases). The CDR3 is 12 residues long. V was pared by 4 bases and J by 3 bases, with 6 bases between. The germline CDR1 and CDR2 sequences are SGHRS and YFSETQ. The CDR3 loop is CASSRDTDTQYF. CDR3 nucleotides: TGCGCCAGCAGCCGGGATACAGATACGCAGTATTTT.

This clone was seen only once. The V and J genes are TRBV14 and TRBJ1-2; the match to TRBD1 covers 9 bases. The CDR3 has 14 amino acids. The germline V gene has CDR1 SGHDN and CDR2 FVKESK. The trim removed 4 bases at V and 4 bases at J, leaving 4 bases unmatched. DNA for the CDR3: TGTGCCAGCAGCCCCAAGACAGGGGGCTATGGCTACACCTTC. Translating it yields CASSPKTGGYGYTF.

The rearrangement joins TRBV7-2 to TRBJ1-3, with D possibly TRBD1 on 6 matching bases. The CDR3 covers 15 residues. Trimming stripped 4 bases from V and 0 bases from J, with 10 bases between. CDR1 and CDR2 from the germline V gene are SGHTA and FQGNSA. CDR3 DNA sequence: TGTGCCAGCAGCTACGGACAGACCTCTGGAAACACCATATATTTT. Protein: CASSYGQTSGNTIYF. Variable domain in full (rest from reference TRBV7-2 and TRBJ1-3): GAGVSQSPSNKVTEKGKDVELRCDPISGHTALYWYRQSLGQGLEFLIYFQGNSAPDKSGLPSDRFSAERTGGSVSTLTIQRTQQEDSAVYLCASSYGQTSGNTIYFGEGSWLTVV.

This sequence joins TRBV4-2 and TRBJ2-3; maybe TRBD1 (5 bases). The V gene lost 4 bases and the J gene lost 4 bases, with 12 bases spanning the gap. CDR1 is LGHNA and CDR2 is YNFKEQ in the germline V gene. There are 14 residues in the CDR3. In nucleotides, the CDR3 is TGTGCCAGCAGCCTTCCAGGGCTTCCAGATACGCAGTATTTT. Protein: CASSLPGLPDTQYF.

The V call is TRBV20-1, the J call TRBJ1-1; weak D call: TRBD1 (6 bases). The V gene lost 3 bases and the J gene lost 11 bases, with 13 bases spanning the gap. Germline CDR1 and CDR2: DFQATT and SNEGSKA (reference sequence). This CDR3 region has 11 residues. Here the CDR3 reads CSASGRGGAFF. Here the CDR3 DNA reads TGCAGTGCTAGTGGAAGGGGGGGGGCTTTCTTT.

This clone was counted a few times. J is TRBJ1-3 and V is TRBV10-3, with TRBD1 matching over 8 bases. V trimming: 1 base; J trimming: 2 bases; junction bases outside the gene matches: 1. Germline CDR1 reads ENHRY; CDR2 reads SYGVKD. The CDR3 is 15 amino acids. The CDR3 protein is CAISEWGQAGNTIYF. Here the CDR3 DNA reads TGTGCCATCAGTGAGTGGGGACAGGCTGGAAACACCATATATTTT.

This chain links TRBV11-2 with TRBJ2-1; 7 nucleotides agree with TRBD2. Trimming removed 5 bases from V and 1 base from J; junction bases left unmatched: 8. The germline CDR1 and CDR2 sequences are SGHAT and FQNNGV. CDR3 length equals 16 residues. As DNA, the CDR3 is TGTGCCAGCAGCCTTACAGCGGGGCGATCCTACAATGAGCAGTTCTTC. Translated: CASSLTAGRSYNEQFF.

V usage is TRBV5-5 and J usage is TRBJ1-5; D gene uncertain. Trimming removed 1 base from V and 4 bases from J, with 6 bases in between. CDR3 length: 13 residues. Germline V gene sequence: CDR1 SGHKS, CDR2 YYEKEE (reference sequence). The CDR3, as DNA: TGTGCCAGCAGCTTGTCAGGTAATCAGCCCCAGCATTTT. Protein sequence: CASSLSGNQPQHF.

The chain couples TRBV6-6 to TRBJ2-1; maybe TRBD2 (6 bases). With 6 bases removed from V and 2 bases from J, the gap between germline ends came to 8 bases. The germline V gene has CDR1 MNHNY and CDR2 SVGAGI (reference sequence). The CDR3 length is 13 residues. This CDR3 reads CASRDYPYNEQFF. The CDR3 DNA follows: TGTGCCAGCAGGGACTACCCCTACAATGAGCAGTTCTTC.

The chain recombines TRBV4-3 with TRBJ1-4; D possibly corresponds to TRBD1 (5 bases). V lost 4 bases to trimming and J lost 5 bases, with 20 bases between them. The CDR3 runs 17 residues. Germline loops: CDR1 LGHNA, CDR2 YSLEER. The chain's CDR3 is CASSPRRGFQINEKLFF. CDR3 nucleotide sequence: TGCGCCAGCAGCCCAAGACGGGGGTTTCAGATAAATGAAAAACTGTTTTTT.

Only one count was recorded for this clone. The chain uses TRBV7-2 and TRBJ2-6, with D perhaps matching TRBD1 (6 bases). The CDR3 is 17 residues long. V was cut by 5 bases and J by 1 base, with 15 bases left in between. The V gene's germline CDR1 is SGHTA and CDR2 FQGNSA. CDR3 nucleotides: TGTGCCAGCAGCCAGAGGGACATGCCTTCTGGGGCCAACGTCCTGACTTTC. This codes for CASSQRDMPSGANVLTF.